The 20 T cell receptor beta chains below all came from one sample that was sequenced in a study of blood T cell repertoires in COVID-19. TCRdb's table, derived via immunoSEQ multiplex PCR, lists solely in-frame clones and lacks some. In the table there are 120,000 to 150,000 clones, about 80% of which are singletons. Source material: peripheral blood. These receptors were obtained from a human donor in a cohort sampled during active COVID-19.

Only one count was recorded for this clone. The chain couples TRBV7-9 to TRBJ1-1, with a possible D match to TRBD1 (5 bases). V dropped 3 bases and J dropped 5 bases, with 16 bases sitting between them. This CDR3 has 15 amino acids. The V gene's germline CDR1 is SEHNR and CDR2 FQNEAQ (reference sequence). CDR3 residues: CASSFSPGGVTEAFF. CDR3 sequence (DNA): TGTGCCAGCAGCTTTAGCCCGGGGGGGGTAACTGAAGCTTTCTTT.

This chain links TRBV9 with TRBJ1-3; 8 bases align to TRBD1. This CDR3 has 15 residues. Trimming cost V 0 bases and J 8 bases; bases outside gene matches: 7. The V gene's germline CDR1 is SGDLS and CDR2 YYNGEE. The CDR3 bases are TGTGCCAGCAGCGTAGATGGACAGGGATTAGACACCATATATTTT. Protein sequence: CASSVDGQGLDTIYF.

This chain uses TRBV6-5 with TRBJ2-1; D is uncertain. CDR3 length: 13 amino acids. The germline V gene has CDR1 MNHEY and CDR2 SVGAGI. V gave up 7 bases and J gave up 0 bases, with 7 bases separating them. DNA of the CDR3: TGTGCCAGCAAACGGTCCTCCTACAATGAGCAGTTCTTC. Translation gives CASKRSSYNEQFF.

The V call is TRBV7-3, the J call TRBJ1-1, with D possibly matching TRBD1 (5 bases). CDR1 is SGHTA, CDR2 FQGTGA, per germline. Trimming cost V 5 bases and J 1 base, with 17 bases left between them. The CDR3 loop spans 16 amino acids. The CDR3 loop is CASSPSVLGQNTEAFF. For the CDR3, the DNA is TGTGCCAGCAGCCCGTCGGTCTTGGGGCAGAACACTGAAGCTTTCTTT.

The genes are TRBV5-4 and TRBJ1-1; a weak D match, TRBD1 (6 bases). CDR3 size: 15 residues. CDR1 is SGHNT and CDR2 is YYREEE in the germline V gene (reference sequence). Trimming shortened V by 5 bases and J by 4 bases, and 18 bases separated the two germline ends. The CDR3 loop is CASSRKEQGSTEAFF. As DNA, the CDR3 is TGTGCCAGCAGTCGAAAAGAACAGGGAAGCACTGAAGCTTTCTTT.

The chain links TRBV7-6 to TRBJ1-6; maybe TRBD1 (5 bases). Germline lookup yields CDR1 SGHVS and CDR2 FNYEAQ. This CDR3 is 18 amino acids long. V dropped 2 bases and J dropped 5 bases, with 19 bases sitting between them. CDR3 in amino acids: CASSLSTRQGINNSPLHF. In DNA, the CDR3 is TGTGCCAGCAGCTTATCGACGCGTCAGGGAATAAATAATTCACCCCTCCACTTT.

The CDR3 DNA is TGTGCCAGCAGTGGGTCGGTGAGCACCCTTGAGACCCAGTACTTC. The encoded protein is CASSGSVSTLETQYF. This chain uses TRBV2 with TRBJ2-5; D ambiguous. The CDR3 extends over 15 amino acids. Trimming removed 4 bases from V and 5 bases from J, with 17 bases in between. Looked up from germline, CDR1 is SNHLY and CDR2 is FYNNEI.

CDR3 sequence reads: CASSLGGTDPRNSPLHF. In nucleotides, the CDR3 is TGTGCCAGCAGCTTGGGCGGGACAGATCCGCGAAATTCACCCCTCCACTTT. The V gene is TRBV5-4, the J gene TRBJ1-6, with TRBD1 matching over 7 bases. Looked up from germline, CDR1 is SGHNT and CDR2 is YYREEE (reference sequence). The CDR3 runs 17 residues. Losses at the gene ends were 0 bases for V and 7 bases for J; bases not matched to a gene: 10.

V usage is TRBV5-1 and J usage is TRBJ2-1; 10 bases are shared with TRBD2. The germline V gene has CDR1 SGHRS and CDR2 YFSETQ. The CDR3 is 17 amino acids. J gave up 3 bases and V 0 bases, and 6 bases lay outside the gene matches. For the CDR3, the DNA is TGCGCCAGCAGCTTGGTGGTAGCGGGGGGTGTCTACAATGAGCAGTTCTTC. Its protein is CASSLVVAGGVYNEQFF.

The gene calls are TRBV5-4 and TRBJ2-3; 12 bases match TRBD2. V lost 4 bases and J lost 4; bases outside the gene matches: 16. Germline values: CDR1 SGHNT, CDR2 YYREEE (reference sequence). The CDR3 sequence is 19 residues long. The CDR3 sequence: CASSPAGASGGAGSDTQYF. Written as DNA, the CDR3 is TGTGCCAGCAGCCCGGCTGGGGCTAGCGGGGGGGCCGGGTCAGATACGCAGTATTTT. Using reference TRBV5-4 and TRBJ2-3 for the parts outside the CDR3, the full variable domain is ETGVTQSPTHLIKTRGQQVTLRCSSQSGHNTVSWYQQALGQGPQFIFQYYREEENGRGNFPPRFSGLQFPNYSSELNVNALELDDSALYLCASSPAGASGGAGSDTQYFGPGTRLTVL.

The CDR3 is CASSLTGGRETQYF. As DNA, the CDR3 is TGTGCCAGCTCACTCACAGGGGGCCGGGAGACCCAGTACTTC. The chain couples TRBV18 to TRBJ2-5, with 9 positions matching TRBD1. The CDR3 length is 14 residues. V was clipped by 4 bases and J by 5 bases; unmatched bases: 5. Germline CDR1 reads KGHSH; CDR2 reads LQKENI.

The rearrangement uses TRBV11-2 and TRBJ2-5, with D possibly matching TRBD2 (6 bases). Trimming removed 3 bases at V and 4 bases at J, with 9 bases between. CDR1 is SGHAT and CDR2 is FQNNGV in the germline V gene. The CDR3 covers 13 residues. The CDR3 bases are TGTGCCAGCAGCTTTCCGGGGGTAGAGACCCAGTACTTC. This gives the protein CASSFPGVETQYF.

V is TRBV24-1 and J is TRBJ1-5; 8 bases map to TRBD1. After removal of 4 bases from V and 10 bases from J, the junction contained 11 bases not matched to a gene. Germline CDR1 KGHDR, CDR2 SFDVKD. This CDR3 has 15 amino acids. As DNA, the CDR3 is TGTGCCACCAGTGACCTGACAGGGGACGGGGGTCCCCAGCATTTT. Translating it yields CATSDLTGDGGPQHF.

V gene TRBV24-1 combines with J gene TRBJ2-5; possible D gene TRBD1, 7 bases. Between the trimmed V and J ends, which lost 3 bases and 0 bases, there was a span of 13 bases. The CDR3 is 16 residues long. Germline V gives CDR1 KGHDR, CDR2 SFDVKD. The CDR3 DNA reads as TGTGCCACCAGTGATCCGCGGGACAGCCACCAAGAGACCCAGTACTTC. It translates to CATSDPRDSHQETQYF.

The J gene is TRBJ2-3, the V gene TRBV7-8; 11 bases are shared with TRBD2. CDR1 and CDR2 from the germline V gene are SGHVS and FQNEAQ. The V and J ends lost 2 bases and 3 bases, in that order; junction bases with no gene match: 1. The CDR3 is made up of 15 amino acids. The CDR3 is CASSLLAGGTDTQYF. The CDR3, as DNA: TGTGCCAGCAGCTTACTAGCGGGGGGAACAGATACGCAGTATTTT.

V gene TRBV5-1 combines with J gene TRBJ1-4, with 11 positions matching TRBD1. The CDR3 extends over 15 amino acids. V trimming: 0 bases; J trimming: 7 bases; junction bases outside the gene matches: 2. Germline V gene lookup returns CDR1 SGHRS and CDR2 YFSETQ. The CDR3 loop is CASSLAGTGGEKLFF. The CDR3 DNA reads as TGCGCCAGCAGCTTGGCCGGGACAGGGGGTGAAAAACTGTTTTTT.

The chain has TRBV29-1 and TRBJ2-7, with 8 bases lining up with TRBD1. This CDR3 has 12 amino acids. Germline lookup yields CDR1 SQVTM and CDR2 ANQGSEA. The CDR3 region is CSVMDRAYEQYF. Here the CDR3 DNA reads TGCAGTGTCATGGACAGGGCCTACGAGCAGTACTTC.

The V call is TRBV19, the J call TRBJ2-3; 10 bases agree with TRBD2. The CDR3 extends over 15 amino acids. J gave up 1 base and V 4 bases, and 2 bases lay outside the gene matches. From germline, CDR1 is LNHDA and CDR2 SQIVND (reference sequence). The CDR3: CASSRGTSGTDTQYF. CDR3 nucleotide sequence: TGTGCCAGTAGTAGGGGGACTAGCGGCACAGATACGCAGTATTTT.

The rearrangement joins TRBV4-1 to TRBJ2-6; 7 positions agree with TRBD1. V shed 3 bases, J shed 2 bases, and the junction held 4 bases outside the gene matches. The CDR3 is made up of 16 amino acids. CDR1 and CDR2 (germline): MGHRA, YSYEKL. The CDR3 sequence is CASSQLQGTGANVLTF. The CDR3, as DNA: TGCGCCAGCAGCCAGCTACAGGGGACTGGGGCCAACGTCCTGACTTTC.

V is TRBV7-3 and J is TRBJ2-3, with 14 bases identical to TRBD2. Germline V CDR1 and CDR2: SGHTA, FQGTGA. This CDR3 is 16 amino acids long. V shed 5 bases and J 6 bases; nucleotides not matched to a gene: 7. The CDR3 region has the DNA TGTGCCAGCAGCCTGGGACTAGCGGGGGAATGGGATACGCAGTATTTT. It is translated as CASSLGLAGEWDTQYF.